A single sample gave rise to the 2 T cell receptor beta chains below, sequenced in a study of T cells in localized non-small cell lung cancer. Assay used: immunoSEQ multiplex PCR; TCRdb lists only in-frame clones, some missing. The table includes under 35,000 clones, about 90% detected once. The sample in question was peripheral blood mononuclear cells, obtained before any cancer treatment. These receptors originate from a woman aged 35-70 years with stage III lung adenocarcinoma.

The CDR3 here is CASIQGDGANVLTF. CDR3 bases: TGTGCCAGCATCCAGGGGGACGGGGCCAACGTCCTGACTTTC. V usage is TRBV19 and J usage is TRBJ2-6, with 7 bases aligning to TRBD1. The V gene end was trimmed by 9 bases and the J gene end by 4 bases; junction bases not matched to a gene: 6. This CDR3 region has 14 residues. The germline V gene has CDR1 LNHDA and CDR2 SQIVND (reference sequence).

The gene calls are TRBV18 and TRBJ2-7; D perhaps matches TRBD1 (5 bases). The length of the CDR3 is 14 residues. V was pared by 2 bases and J by 3 bases, with 11 bases between. Germline V gene data show CDR1 as KGHSH and CDR2 as LQKENI. This chain's CDR3 is CASSPIGAIYEQYF. CDR3 nucleotides: TGTGCCAGCTCACCAATAGGGGCCATCTACGAGCAGTACTTC.